Listed below are T cell receptor gamma chains from one sample, sequenced in a study of Vδ1+ human thymocytes. TCRdb re-analyzed the multiplex PCR reads via CATT. The sample lists approximately 40,000 gamma-chain clones, 20% occurring once. Input material: Vdelta1+ gamma-delta thymocytes from the thymus. These receptors came from a girl in the first two years of life who had congenital heart surgery. Each CDR3 is given with its conserved first and last residue. Each record gives: J gene, V gene, clone size, CDR3 DNA, CDR3 protein. Clone size is not always given. Where it is, it says once, few, many or a class for expanded clones.

j_call: TRGJ1/TRGJ2
v_call: TRGV9
clone_size: few
cdr3_nt: TGTGCCTTGTGGGAGGCACCCATCCCACCGAATTATTATAAGAAACTCTTT
cdr3_aa: CALWEAPIPPNYYKKLF

j_call: TRGJ1/TRGJ2
v_call: TRGV3
clone_size: NA
cdr3_nt: TGTGCCACCTGGGCTCTGTTGAAGAAACTCTTT
cdr3_aa: CATWALLKKLF

j_call: TRGJ1/TRGJ2
v_call: TRGV9
clone_size: few
cdr3_nt: TGTGCCTTGTGGGAGCGGTGGTATTATAAGAAACTCTTT
cdr3_aa: CALWERWYYKKLF

j_call: TRGJ1/TRGJ2
v_call: TRGV3
clone_size: few
cdr3_nt: TGTGCCACCTGGGACGGTAAGTATAAGAAACTCTTT
cdr3_aa: CATWDGKYKKLF

j_call: TRGJP2
v_call: TRGV2
clone_size: NA
cdr3_nt: TGTGCCACCCCACGAAGGGTTGATTGGATCAAGACGTTT
cdr3_aa: CATPRRVDWIKTF

j_call: TRGJ1/TRGJ2
v_call: TRGV3
clone_size: NA
cdr3_nt: TGTGCCACCTGGGACAGGCTAGGTTATTATAAGAAACTCTTT
cdr3_aa: CATWDRLGYYKKLF

j_call: TRGJP
v_call: TRGV9
clone_size: NA
cdr3_nt: TGTGCCTTGTGGGAGGTGTTGGACGAGTTGGGCAAAAAAATCAAGGTATTT
cdr3_aa: CALWEVLDELGKKIKVF

j_call: TRGJ1/TRGJ2
v_call: TRGV4
clone_size: NA
cdr3_nt: TGTGCCACCTGGGATGGGCAGGGGGATTATTATAAGAAACTCTTT
cdr3_aa: CATWDGQGDYYKKLF

j_call: TRGJ1/TRGJ2
v_call: TRGV9
clone_size: NA
cdr3_nt: TGTGCCTTGTGGGAGCGCCCCTATTATAAGAAACTCTTT
cdr3_aa: CALWERPYYKKLF

j_call: TRGJ1/TRGJ2
v_call: TRGV3
clone_size: NA
cdr3_nt: TGTGCCACCTGGGACAGGCGAGTGTATTATAAGAAACTCTTT
cdr3_aa: CATWDRRVYYKKLF

j_call: TRGJ1/TRGJ2
v_call: TRGV3
clone_size: few
cdr3_nt: TGTGCCACCTGGGACAGCGTCGATTATTATAAGAAACTCTTT
cdr3_aa: CATWDSVDYYKKLF

j_call: TRGJ1/TRGJ2
v_call: TRGV2
clone_size: NA
cdr3_nt: TGTGCCACCCTAACAAAGTATAAGAAACTCTTT
cdr3_aa: CATLTKYKKLF

j_call: TRGJ1/TRGJ2
v_call: TRGV9
clone_size: NA
cdr3_nt: TGTGCCTTGTGGGAGGTTCCGTGGGGCCAGAAACTCTTT
cdr3_aa: CALWEVPWGQKLF

j_call: TRGJ1/TRGJ2
v_call: TRGV2
clone_size: few
cdr3_nt: TGTGCCACCTGGGACGGGCCGAGTCCTGTAGCAAATTATTATAAGAAACTCTTT
cdr3_aa: CATWDGPSPVANYYKKLF

j_call: TRGJ1/TRGJ2
v_call: TRGV3
clone_size: few
cdr3_nt: TGTGCCACCTGGGACAGGGGATATTATAAGAAACTCTTT
cdr3_aa: CATWDRGYYKKLF

j_call: TRGJ1/TRGJ2
v_call: TRGV4
clone_size: NA
cdr3_nt: TGTGCCACCTGGGATTTGGTTTCGGCGTATTATAAGAAACTCTTT
cdr3_aa: CATWDLVSAYYKKLF

j_call: TRGJ1/TRGJ2
v_call: TRGV8
clone_size: NA
cdr3_nt: TGTGCCACCTGGGGATTTATTAATAAGAAACTCTTT
cdr3_aa: CATWGFINKKLF

j_call: TRGJ1/TRGJ2
v_call: TRGV2
clone_size: NA
cdr3_nt: TGTGCCACCTGGGACGGGCCACAGGGGAAATATTATAAGAAACTCTTT
cdr3_aa: CATWDGPQGKYYKKLF

j_call: TRGJ1/TRGJ2
v_call: TRGV3
clone_size: NA
cdr3_nt: TGTGCCACCTGGGACAGGGTCCGTCTTTATTATAAGAAACTCTTT
cdr3_aa: CATWDRVRLYYKKLF

j_call: TRGJP2
v_call: TRGV2
clone_size: NA
cdr3_nt: TGTGCCACCTGGGACGGGCCGGCCCGTAGTGATTGGATCAAGACGTTT
cdr3_aa: CATWDGPARSDWIKTF

j_call: TRGJP2
v_call: TRGV3
clone_size: NA
cdr3_nt: TGTGCCACCTGGGACAGGGAAGGAGGTGATTGGATCAAGACGTTT
cdr3_aa: CATWDREGGDWIKTF

j_call: TRGJ1/TRGJ2
v_call: TRGV4
clone_size: NA
cdr3_nt: TGTGCCACCTGGGATGTCCGGGAGAAACTCTTT
cdr3_aa: CATWDVREKLF

j_call: TRGJ1/TRGJ2
v_call: TRGV3
clone_size: NA
cdr3_nt: TGTGCCACCTGGGACAGCCCGTGGTATTATAAGAAACTCTTT
cdr3_aa: CATWDSPWYYKKLF

j_call: TRGJ1/TRGJ2
v_call: TRGV8
clone_size: NA
cdr3_nt: TGTGCCACCCCTTTTAAGAAACTCTTT
cdr3_aa: CATPFKKLF

j_call: TRGJ1/TRGJ2
v_call: TRGV4
clone_size: few
cdr3_nt: TGTGCCACCTGGGATGGGCCTAAAGGGTATAAGAAACTCTTT
cdr3_aa: CATWDGPKGYKKLF

j_call: TRGJ1/TRGJ2
v_call: TRGV3
clone_size: NA
cdr3_nt: TGTGCCACCTGGGACAGGCATGGGTATAAGAAACTCTTT
cdr3_aa: CATWDRHGYKKLF

j_call: TRGJ1/TRGJ2
v_call: TRGV9
clone_size: once
cdr3_nt: TGTGCCTTGTGGGAGGTGCAGGTGATTTATAAGAAACTCTTT
cdr3_aa: CALWEVQVIYKKLF

j_call: TRGJ1/TRGJ2
v_call: TRGV2
clone_size: NA
cdr3_nt: TGTGCCACCTGGGACGGGCGAGCATTTTATTATAAGAAACTCTTT
cdr3_aa: CATWDGRAFYYKKLF

j_call: TRGJP2
v_call: TRGV5
clone_size: few
cdr3_nt: TGTGCCACCTGGGACACCGGTAGTGATTGGATCAAGACGTTT
cdr3_aa: CATWDTGSDWIKTF

j_call: TRGJ1/TRGJ2
v_call: TRGV9
clone_size: few
cdr3_nt: TGTGCCCCGCACGACTCCCTTGGGAAACTCTTT
cdr3_aa: CAPHDSLGKLF

j_call: TRGJ1/TRGJ2
v_call: TRGV8
clone_size: medium-sized
cdr3_nt: TGTGCCACCTGGGATTCGAATTATTATAAGAAACTCTTT
cdr3_aa: CATWDSNYYKKLF

j_call: TRGJ1/TRGJ2
v_call: TRGV4
clone_size: few
cdr3_nt: TGTGCCACCTGGGATGGGCCCCATAGGAAACTCTTT
cdr3_aa: CATWDGPHRKLF

j_call: TRGJ1/TRGJ2
v_call: TRGV9
clone_size: few
cdr3_nt: TGTGCCTTGTGGGCTCATTATAAGAAACTCTTT
cdr3_aa: CALWAHYKKLF